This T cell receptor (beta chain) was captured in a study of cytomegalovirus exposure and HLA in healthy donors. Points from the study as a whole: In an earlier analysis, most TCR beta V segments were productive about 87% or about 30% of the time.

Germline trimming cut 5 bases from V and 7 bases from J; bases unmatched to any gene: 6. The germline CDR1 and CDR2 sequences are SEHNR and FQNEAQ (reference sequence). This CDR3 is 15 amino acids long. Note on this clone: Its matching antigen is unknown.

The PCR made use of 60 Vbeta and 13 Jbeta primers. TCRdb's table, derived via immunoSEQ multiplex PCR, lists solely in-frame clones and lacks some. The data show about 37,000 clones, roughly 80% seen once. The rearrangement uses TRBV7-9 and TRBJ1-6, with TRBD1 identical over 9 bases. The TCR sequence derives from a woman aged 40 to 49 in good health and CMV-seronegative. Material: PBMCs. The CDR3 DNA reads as TGTGCCAGCAGCCCCCAGGGACAGGGCAATTCACCCCTCCACTTT. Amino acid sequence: CASSPQGQGNSPLHF. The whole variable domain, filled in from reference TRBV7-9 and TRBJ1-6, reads DTGVSQNPRHKITKRGQNVTFRCDPISEHNRLYWYRQTLGQGPEFLTYFQNEAQLEKSRLLSDRFSAERPKGSFSTLEIQRTEQGDSAMYLCASSPQGQGNSPLHFGNGTRLTVT.